This T cell receptor beta chain was identified during a study of cytomegalovirus exposure and HLA in healthy donors. Researchers ran the PCR with 60 Vbeta and 13 Jbeta primers. TCRdb keeps only in-frame clones here, not all; method: immunoSEQ multiplex PCR. Here the sample spans around 150,000 clones, around 80% being singletons. With 5 bases removed from V and 3 bases from J, the gap between germline ends came to 11 bases. CDR1 is SNHLY, CDR2 FYNNEI, per germline. This CDR3 contains 14 residues. The source material was PBMCs. This TCR derives from a man aged 40-49 years in good health and CMV-seropositive. The rearrangement links TRBV2 to TRBJ2-1; D might be TRBD1 (6 bases). In nucleotides, the CDR3 is TGTGCCAGCAGTAAACAGGGTCTCTACAATGAGCAGTTCTTC. Translated, it gives CASSKQGLYNEQFF. Together with reference TRBV2 and TRBJ2-1, the CDR3 gives the full variable domain: EPEVTQTPSHQVTQMGQEVILRCVPISNHLYFYWYRQILGQKVEFLVSFYNNEISEKSEIFDDQFSVERPDGSNFTLKIRSTKLEDSAMYFCASSKQGLYNEQFFGPGTRLTVL.